Described below is a single TCR beta chain sequence and its context. This record comes from a study of control samples from healthy donors and cancer patients. CDR1 is MNHEY and CDR2 is SVGAGI in the germline V gene. Trimming removed 6 bases at V and 5 bases at J, with 10 bases between. The CDR3 has 12 residues. Assay: immunoSEQ multiplex PCR; the TCRdb copy retains only in-frame clones and omits some. In the table there are about 110,000 clones, roughly 90% of which are singletons. V is TRBV6-5 and J is TRBJ2-5; D could derive from TRBD1 or TRBD2 (6 bases each). Sequenced: blood. The TCR was taken from a woman aged 50 to 65 in good health. The CDR3 is CASRQGGETQYF. The CDR3 nucleotides are TGTGCCAGCAGGCAAGGGGGGGAGACCCAGTACTTC.